The next 28 T cell receptor beta chains were all read from a single sample in a study of shared clonotypes between healthy human individuals. The method was immunoSEQ multiplex PCR; TCRdb's version includes in-frame clones alone and lacks a portion of them. The table includes about 2.3 million clones, over 85% detected once. The sequenced sample consisted of naive CD4+ T cells from PBMCs. Regarding subset: CD45RA+ positively selected. These receptor sequences come from a man younger than 30 in good health. Some clones in this sample may be carry-over from other donors' samples.

The chain carries TRBV9 and TRBJ1-1; 8 bases map to TRBD1. The CDR3 is 13 amino acids. V lost 3 bases to trimming and J lost 5 bases; unmatched junction nucleotides: 3. Germline assignment: CDR1 SGDLS and CDR2 YYNGEE. The CDR3 sequence is CASSGTGRTEAFF. The CDR3 coding sequence is TGTGCCAGCAGCGGGACAGGGAGGACTGAAGCTTTCTTT.

In this sample, this clone turned up once. This sequence joins TRBV7-8 and TRBJ2-1; D call uncertain. Trimming took 3 bases from V and 12 from J, leaving 15 bases between them. This CDR3 region has 13 residues. The germline gives CDR1 SGHVS, CDR2 FQNEAQ. CDR3 residues: CASSFRQSLMQFF. CDR3 nucleotide sequence: TGTGCCAGCAGCTTTCGGCAATCGTTGATGCAGTTCTTC.

The chain is built from TRBV5-1 and TRBJ2-1, with 7 positions matching TRBD2. J lost 6 bases, V lost 4 bases, and 7 bases had no gene match. The CDR3 consists of 14 residues. The V gene's germline CDR1 is SGHRS and CDR2 YFSETQ. DNA of the CDR3: TGCGCCAGCAGCGGGGGACTACCTAGCAATGAGCAGTTCTTC. Amino acid sequence: CASSGGLPSNEQFF.

Concerning this clone: At one of its ends the junction is not consistent with the germline gene, which may arise from a read error. The chain carries TRBV27 and TRBJ2-7; TRBD1 or TRBD2 may be the D gene (6 bases each). This CDR3 is built from 12 residues. From germline, CDR1 is MNHEY and CDR2 SMNVEV (reference sequence). As DNA, the CDR3 is TGTGCCACCTTCGCGGGACACCTAAATCCCCCCTTC. It specifies CATFAGHLNPPF.

This sequence joins TRBV7-2 and TRBJ1-1, with TRBD1 as a possible D gene (5 bases). Trimming left V 7 bases short and J 8 bases short, with 23 bases between. The germline gives CDR1 SGHTA, CDR2 FQGNSA. The CDR3 spans 15 residues. CDR3 nucleotides: TGTGCCAGCACAAGAGAGGGGTTTTGGGGTTCCGAAGCTTTCTTT. Its translation is CASTREGFWGSEAFF.

This clone was seen only once. The V gene is TRBV18, the J gene TRBJ2-6; 9 nucleotides match TRBD1. From germline, CDR1 is KGHSH and CDR2 LQKENI. The J segment lost 1 base and the V segment lost 4 bases, leaving 11 bases of the junction unmatched. This CDR3 is built from 19 residues. CDR3 sequence reads: CASSLLAGQGLSGANVLTF. The DNA of the CDR3 is TGTGCCAGCTCACTCTTGGCGGGACAGGGACTTTCTGGGGCCAACGTCCTGACTTTC.

This chain joins TRBV27 and TRBJ1-1; tentatively, D is TRBD1 (5 bases). This CDR3 spans 15 amino acids. Trimming pared 6 bases from V and 5 bases from J, leaving 19 bases between. The germline CDR1 and CDR2 sequences are MNHEY and SMNVEV (reference sequence). The CDR3 DNA sequence: TGTGCCAGCAGCCCCCTCCGTCAGGGAACAACTGAAGCTTTCTTT. Amino acid sequence: CASSPLRQGTTEAFF.

The chain couples TRBV30 to TRBJ2-1; D perhaps matches TRBD1 (6 bases). This CDR3 comprises 14 residues. Trimming left V 5 bases short and J 4 bases short, with 15 bases between. Per the germline V gene, CDR1 is GTSNPN and CDR2 is SVGIG (reference sequence). The CDR3 here is CAWARGTQYNEQFF. CDR3 nucleotides: TGTGCCTGGGCAAGGGGGACCCAATACAATGAGCAGTTCTTC.

The chain carries TRBV11-2 and TRBJ2-3; no firm D call. Trimming removed 0 bases from V and 4 bases from J, with 8 bases in between. Germline V CDR1 and CDR2: SGHAT, FQNNGV. The CDR3 has 14 residues. The CDR3 loop reads CASSLDRQSDTQYF. The CDR3 DNA reads as TGTGCCAGCAGCTTAGATCGCCAGTCAGATACGCAGTATTTT.

This clone was observed a single time. The J gene is TRBJ2-7, the V gene TRBV29-1; D might be TRBD1 (5 bases). CDR1 SQVTM and CDR2 ANQGSEA come from the germline V gene. CDR3 size: 14 residues. V was trimmed by 5 bases and J by 3 bases, leaving 17 bases between them. The CDR3 sequence is CSVRTPGRDYEQYF. CDR3 sequence (DNA): TGCAGCGTTCGCACACCGGGCAGGGACTACGAGCAGTACTTC.

The V call is TRBV6-1, the J call TRBJ2-2; D is undetermined. This CDR3 has 16 amino acids. V shed 4 bases and J shed 7 bases, with 19 bases lying between them. Per the germline V gene, CDR1 is MNHNS and CDR2 is SASEGT. Written as DNA, the CDR3 is TGTGCCAGCAGTGGTGGCACCTCTAGGGCCCACGGGGAGCTGTTTTTT. The encoded protein is CASSGGTSRAHGELFF.

CDR3 nucleotide sequence: TGTGCCAGCGGACCATCTAGGGGGTCCTACAATGAGCAGTTCTTC. As protein: CASGPSRGSYNEQFF. The V gene is TRBV7-3, the J gene TRBJ2-1; D might be TRBD1 (6 bases). Germline V gives CDR1 SGHTA, CDR2 FQGTGA. The V end was cut by 8 bases, the J end by 1 base, with 15 bases between. The CDR3 runs to 15 residues.

The chain carries TRBV5-1 and TRBJ1-2; a possible D gene is TRBD1 (5 bases). Germline lookup yields CDR1 SGHRS and CDR2 YFSETQ. V shed 1 base and J shed 7 bases, with 17 bases lying between them. The CDR3 is 15 amino acids. The CDR3: CASSLPAGSAGGYTF. CDR3 bases: TGCGCCAGCAGCTTGCCGGCAGGGAGTGCGGGTGGCTACACCTTC. The variable domain in full, completed from reference TRBV5-1 and TRBJ1-2, reads KAGVTQTPRYLIKTRGQQVTLSCSPISGHRSVSWYQQTPGQGLQFLFEYFSETQRNKGNFPGRFSGRQFSNSRSEMNVSTLELGDSALYLCASSLPAGSAGGYTFGSGTRLTVV.

This clone is a singleton in its sample. Other DNA sequences in this sample translate to the same CDR3. The CDR3 region has the DNA TGTGCCAGCAGCCGAGGGACAGGGGGCTCCTACGAGCAGTACTTC. This translates into CASSRGTGGSYEQYF. The chain joins TRBV14 to TRBJ2-7, with TRBD1 matching over 11 bases. V was clipped by 4 bases and J by 0 bases; unmatched bases: 2. The CDR3 is 15 amino acids. Germline loops: CDR1 SGHDN, CDR2 FVKESK. Filled out from reference TRBV14 and TRBJ2-7, the complete variable domain reads EAGVTQFPSHSVIEKGQTVTLRCDPISGHDNLYWYRRVMGKEIKFLLHFVKESKQDESGMPNNRFLAERTGGTYSTLKVQPAELEDSGVYFCASSRGTGGSYEQYFGPGTRLTVT.

The rearrangement links TRBV28 to TRBJ2-7, with a possible D match to TRBD2 (5 bases). Germline V gene sequence: CDR1 MDHEN, CDR2 SYDVKM. The V end was cut by 2 bases, the J end by 12 bases, with 14 bases between. This CDR3 is built from 12 residues. The CDR3 sequence: CASSLPGSRVYF. CDR3 DNA: TGTGCCAGCAGTTTACCCGGTTCGAGGGTGTACTTC.

Written as DNA, the CDR3 is TGCGCCAGCAGTGGTCCAGGCAAGGATACGCAGTATTTT. It yields the protein CASSGPGKDTQYF. V and J are TRBV10-1 and TRBJ2-3; no clear D gene. This CDR3 comprises 13 residues. The germline CDR1 and CDR2 sequences are WNHNN and SYGVQD (reference sequence). Trimming shortened V by 4 bases and J by 6 bases, and 11 bases separated the two germline ends.

V and J are TRBV30 and TRBJ2-7; D remains unclear. V was cut by 1 base and J by 3 bases, with 13 bases left in between. Germline V gene sequence: CDR1 GTSNPN, CDR2 SVGIG (reference sequence). The CDR3 runs 14 residues. The CDR3 DNA reads as TGTGCCTGGAGTGAACAGAGCCCTTTCTACGAGCAGTACTTC. Protein sequence: CAWSEQSPFYEQYF.

This clone has only one observation. This sequence joins TRBV6-6 and TRBJ1-1; tentative D call: TRBD1 (6 bases). This CDR3 has 14 residues. Germline loops: CDR1 MNHNY, CDR2 SVGAGI (reference sequence). V gave up 7 bases and J gave up 3 bases, with 15 bases separating them. The chain's CDR3 is CASTQQGRHTEAFF. CDR3 nucleotides: TGTGCCAGCACCCAACAGGGTAGGCACACTGAAGCTTTCTTT.

This rearrangement joins TRBV15 to TRBJ2-1; TRBD2 agrees at 7 bases. The CDR3 length is 15 residues. With 1 base clipped from V and 10 bases from J, the junction kept 10 bases outside the gene matches. Germline V CDR1 and CDR2: LNHNV, YYDKDF (reference sequence). The CDR3 loop reads CATSRGAGGRWEQFF. Written as DNA, the CDR3 is TGTGCCACCAGCAGAGGAGCCGGGGGGAGGTGGGAGCAGTTCTTC.

This sequence joins TRBV27 and TRBJ2-1, with D tentatively TRBD1 (5 bases). Germline loops: CDR1 MNHEY, CDR2 SMNVEV (reference sequence). V was pared by 10 bases and J by 9 bases, with 22 bases between. CDR3 size: 14 residues. CDR3 bases: TGTGCCACCTCAGGGTGGGGTTCCGAGAGTGAGCAGTTCTTC. As protein: CATSGWGSESEQFF.

About this clone: Other nucleotide sequences from this sample produce the same CDR3. CDR3 sequence reads: CASSPQGAGEKLFF. CDR3 nucleotide sequence: TGTGCCAGCTCACCTCAGGGGGCGGGTGAAAAACTGTTTTTT. The chain uses TRBV18 and TRBJ1-4; 8 positions match TRBD1. Germline loops: CDR1 KGHSH, CDR2 LQKENI. V shed 3 bases and J 7 bases; nucleotides not matched to a gene: 4. The CDR3 is made up of 14 amino acids.

This chain uses TRBV15 with TRBJ1-4; TRBD1 is a possible D gene (5 bases). CDR3 length: 18 amino acids. Trimming pared 1 base from V and 1 base from J, leaving 16 bases between. In germline, CDR1 is LNHNV, CDR2 YYDKDF (reference sequence). In DNA form, the CDR3 reads TGTGCCACCAGCAGAGGGCGGCGGGGCCAGGGAACTAATGAAAAACTGTTTTTT. Translated, it gives CATSRGRRGQGTNEKLFF. The variable domain in full, with the rest retrieved from reference TRBV15 and TRBJ1-4, is DAMVIQNPRYQVTQFGKPVTLSCSQTLNHNVMYWYQQKSSQAPKLLFHYYDKDFNNEADTPDNFQSRRPNTSFCFLDIRSPGLGDTAMYLCATSRGRRGQGTNEKLFFGSGTQLSVL.

This chain links TRBV6-1 with TRBJ1-1; no clear D. This CDR3 is built from 13 residues. Germline V CDR1 and CDR2: MNHNS, SASEGT. Trimming removed 7 bases at V and 2 bases at J, with 11 bases between. In DNA, the CDR3 is TGTGCCAGCAAGACGGGCGTCAACACTGAAGCTTTCTTT. Its protein product is CASKTGVNTEAFF.

The chain carries TRBV5-1 and TRBJ2-3; TRBD2 aligns across 9 bases. V gave up 3 bases and J gave up 2 bases; unmatched junction bases: 7. Germline loops: CDR1 SGHRS, CDR2 YFSETQ. CDR3 size: 16 residues. CDR3 protein: CASSSGTSQPTDTQYF. As DNA, the CDR3 is TGCGCCAGCAGCTCCGGGACTAGCCAGCCCACAGATACGCAGTATTTT.

V is TRBV7-2 and J is TRBJ1-2; no firm D call. The CDR3 covers 16 residues. Trimming removed 0 bases from V and 0 bases from J, with 11 bases in between. CDR1 is SGHTA, CDR2 FQGNSA, per germline. The CDR3 bases are TGTGCCAGCAGCTTAGCGCTAGGTAGAACTAACTATGGCTACACCTTC. Amino acid sequence: CASSLALGRTNYGYTF.

J is TRBJ1-1 and V is TRBV10-3, with 8 bases lining up with TRBD1. CDR1 is ENHRY and CDR2 is SYGVKD in the germline V gene. The CDR3 spans 15 residues. The J segment lost 1 base and the V segment lost 3 bases, leaving 4 bases of the junction unmatched. This CDR3 is CAISDPGTGNTEAFF. The CDR3 DNA reads TGTGCCATCAGTGACCCCGGGACAGGGAACACTGAAGCTTTCTTT.

The chain joins TRBV19 to TRBJ1-2; 7 bases map to TRBD1. After removal of 4 bases from V and 3 bases from J, the junction contained 14 bases not matched to a gene. The CDR3 consists of 17 residues. In germline, CDR1 is LNHDA, CDR2 SQIVND (reference sequence). The CDR3 DNA reads TGTGCCAGTAGTACCCCTTCACAGGGGCCAACCCACTATGGCTACACCTTC. This codes for CASSTPSQGPTHYGYTF.

For this clone: Other DNA sequences of this sample code for an identical CDR3. The chain combines TRBV28 with TRBJ2-2; D uncertain. This CDR3 comprises 12 residues. Deletions cut 9 bases from V and 2 bases from J, with 7 bases between. The germline gives CDR1 MDHEN, CDR2 SYDVKM. The CDR3 DNA sequence: TGTGCCAGTCGCCTAAACACCGGGGAGCTGTTTTTT. This gives the protein CASRLNTGELFF.